This TCR beta chain originates from a study of Tregs in tolerant kidney transplant recipients. CD4+CD25+CD127- Tregs, CD4+CD25- non-Tregs, CD4 and CD8 cells were sorted. This clone was observed a handful of times. TCRdb keeps only in-frame clones here, not all; method: immunoSEQ multiplex PCR. This table has roughly 250,000 clones, 65% to 85% appearing once. Sample: CD4+ T cells from blood. This TCR was sampled from a human donor in good health.

CDR3 region: CASSEGQGLGQETQYF. In DNA form, the CDR3 reads TGTGCCAGCAGCGAAGGACAGGGCCTCGGCCAAGAGACCCAGTACTTC. The genes are TRBV5-6 and TRBJ2-5, with 8 bases aligning to TRBD1. The J segment lost 1 base and the V segment lost 4 bases, leaving 9 bases of the junction unmatched. Germline V CDR1 and CDR2: SGHDT, YYEEEE. The CDR3 totals 16 residues.